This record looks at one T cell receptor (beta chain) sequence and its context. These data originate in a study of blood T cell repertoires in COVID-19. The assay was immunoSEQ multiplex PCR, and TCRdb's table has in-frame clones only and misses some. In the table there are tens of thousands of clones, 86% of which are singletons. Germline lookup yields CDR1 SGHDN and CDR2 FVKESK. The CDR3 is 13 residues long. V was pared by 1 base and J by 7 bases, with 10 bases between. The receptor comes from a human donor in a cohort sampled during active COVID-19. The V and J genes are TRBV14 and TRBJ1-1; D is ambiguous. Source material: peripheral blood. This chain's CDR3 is CASSQAYVLEAFF. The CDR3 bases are TGTGCCAGCAGCCAAGCTTATGTCCTTGAAGCTTTCTTT.